This T cell receptor beta chain was identified in a study of response to subunit inactivated influenza vaccine. The V gene's germline CDR1 is SGHTA and CDR2 FQGNSA. V gave up 2 bases and J gave up 0 bases, with 11 bases separating them. The CDR3 totals 16 residues. About this clonotype: Its target is not known.

Study results and limitations: Seasonal influenza vaccination, on each occasion, was suggested by the authors to recruit few new T cells.

Via MiXCR, TCRdb re-called the RT-PCR reads, giving one row per CDR3 protein. The sample yields 500,000 to 550,000 distinct CDR3 sequences, 7.2% seen once. This TCR derives from a man between 50 and 69 years old who received an inactivated influenza vaccine. J is TRBJ2-1 and V is TRBV7-2; the D is unclear. The specimen comprised PBMCs from blood, sampled less than 25 months after vaccination. Written as DNA, the CDR3 is TGTGCCAGCAGCTTAAGTGGCGGTAGCTCCTACAATGAGCAGTTCTTC. It yields the protein CASSLSGGSSYNEQFF. Supplemented by reference TRBV7-2 and TRBJ2-1, the full variable domain reads GAGVSQSPSNKVTEKGKDVELRCDPISGHTALYWYRQSLGQGLEFLIYFQGNSAPDKSGLPSDRFSAERTGGSVSTLTIQRTQQEDSAVYLCASSLSGGSSYNEQFFGPGTRLTVL.